Below, 20 T cell receptor beta chains from the same sample are listed, as sequenced in a study of response to subunit inactivated influenza vaccine. TCRdb processed the RT-PCR reads anew with MiXCR; each CDR3 protein has one entry. Of hundreds of thousands of distinct CDR3 sequences in the sample, about 25% were seen once. The material sequenced was CD4+ T cells sorted from PBMCs, taken 5 to 6 days after vaccination. The source is a man aged 50-59 years who received an inactivated influenza vaccine.

This clonotype was counted only a few times. The rearrangement links TRBV24-1 to TRBJ1-4, with D unresolved. This CDR3 region has 12 residues. The germline V gene has CDR1 KGHDR and CDR2 SFDVKD. The V end was cut by 6 bases, the J end by 8 bases, with 9 bases between. CDR3 DNA: TGTGCCACCAGTCCGGGGAACGAAAAACTGTTTTTT. Amino acids: CATSPGNEKLFF.

The chain is built from TRBV5-1 and TRBJ2-1; 7 nucleotides line up with TRBD2. This CDR3 has 16 amino acids. The V gene end was trimmed by 0 bases and the J gene end by 5 bases; junction bases not matched to a gene: 8. Germline loops: CDR1 SGHRS, CDR2 YFSETQ. As DNA, the CDR3 is TGCGCCAGCAGCTTGGGGGGCCAGCGGGGCAACAATGAGCAGTTCTTC. It codes for CASSLGGQRGNNEQFF.

This clonotype was detected only once. The V gene is TRBV10-1, the J gene TRBJ2-7, with D possibly matching TRBD2 (6 bases). This CDR3 is 15 amino acids long. The ends were cut back, 3 bases at V and 4 bases at J, with 16 bases in the middle. The germline CDR1 and CDR2 sequences are WNHNN and SYGVQD (reference sequence). DNA for the CDR3: TGCGCCAGCAGTGACGGACTAATGGGGCCTTACGAGCAGTACTTC. This sequence encodes CASSDGLMGPYEQYF.

J is TRBJ2-7 and V is TRBV7-2; unclear D gene. Germline V gives CDR1 SGHTA, CDR2 FQGNSA. The CDR3 contains 14 residues. Trimming left V 2 bases short and J 3 bases short, with 11 bases between. The CDR3 coding sequence is TGTGCCAGCAGCTTATCTCCGACACGCTACGAGCAGTACTTC. It translates to CASSLSPTRYEQYF.

The J gene is TRBJ2-6, the V gene TRBV2; possibly TRBD2 for D (5 bases). There are 13 residues in the CDR3. V was pared by 7 bases and J by 2 bases, with 6 bases between. CDR1 is SNHLY and CDR2 is FYNNEI in the germline V gene. This chain's CDR3 is CASNGAGANVLTF. The CDR3 DNA is TGTGCCAGCAACGGGGCTGGGGCCAACGTCCTGACTTTC.

This clonotype has a handful of counts. The CDR3 DNA follows: TGCAGCGTGCGGAATGGACAGGGAGGGACGGATACGCAGTATTTT. This translates into CSVRNGQGGTDTQYF. This rearrangement joins TRBV29-1 to TRBJ2-3, with D possibly being TRBD1 (8 bases). The CDR3 has 15 residues. Germline values: CDR1 SQVTM, CDR2 ANQGSEA. The V and J ends lost 6 bases and 6 bases respectively, with 22 bases between them.

The V and J genes are TRBV19 and TRBJ1-1; the match to TRBD1 covers 8 bases. The germline gives CDR1 LNHDA, CDR2 SQIVND (reference sequence). The CDR3 is made up of 14 amino acids. V trimming: 5 bases; J trimming: 6 bases; junction bases outside the gene matches: 8. The CDR3 region is CASSWTGSSPEAFF. The DNA of the CDR3 is TGTGCCAGTAGTTGGACAGGGAGCAGCCCTGAAGCTTTCTTT.

The J gene is TRBJ2-7, the V gene TRBV3-1; D is uncertain. CDR1 is LGHDT and CDR2 is YNNKEL in the germline V gene (reference sequence). This CDR3 spans 15 amino acids. V was pared by 3 bases and J by 2 bases, with 14 bases between. CDR3 sequence reads: CASSQSMLGPYEQYF. CDR3 sequence (DNA): TGTGCCAGCAGCCAGAGCATGCTTGGTCCCTACGAGCAGTACTTC.

The rearrangement uses TRBV5-6 and TRBJ1-4, with D unresolved. The V end lost 0 bases, the J end lost 7 bases, and 22 bases lay between the germline ends. The length of the CDR3 is 18 residues. Germline V gives CDR1 SGHDT, CDR2 YYEEEE. CDR3 residues: CASSLAQAYGVAGEKLFF. CDR3 nucleotide sequence: TGTGCCAGCAGCTTGGCGCAGGCTTATGGAGTGGCGGGTGAAAAACTGTTTTTT.

This clonotype has just a few counts. The CDR3 region is CASSLGGSGPQHF. CDR3 DNA: TGTGCCAGCAGCCTCGGGGGCAGTGGGCCCCAGCATTTT. The chain has TRBV27 and TRBJ1-5; a weak D match, TRBD1 (6 bases). The CDR3 is 13 amino acids. Germline CDR1 and CDR2: MNHEY and SMNVEV (reference sequence). Trimming removed 6 bases at V and 9 bases at J, with 15 bases between.

This sequence joins TRBV3-1 and TRBJ1-6, with D perhaps matching TRBD1 (5 bases). Trimming left V 1 base short and J 10 bases short, with 14 bases between. The CDR3 totals 15 residues. Germline V gene lookup returns CDR1 LGHDT and CDR2 YNNKEL (reference sequence). The CDR3 sequence is CASSQGLQGISPLHF. DNA for the CDR3: TGTGCCAGCAGCCAAGGGCTCCAGGGAATCTCACCCCTCCACTTT.

This chain links TRBV27 with TRBJ2-3; perhaps D is TRBD1 or TRBD2 (5 bases each). V shed 6 bases and J shed 3 bases, with 13 bases lying between them. The CDR3 has 14 amino acids. Looked up from germline, CDR1 is MNHEY and CDR2 is SMNVEV (reference sequence). The CDR3 region has the DNA TGTGCCAGCAGGCTAGCCCAGGGTACAGATACGCAGTATTTT. This sequence encodes CASRLAQGTDTQYF.

This clonotype occurred a few times. The CDR3 sequence is CSASGTSGGSYEQYF. The CDR3 nucleotides are TGCAGTGCTAGCGGGACTAGCGGGGGATCCTACGAGCAGTACTTC. The J gene is TRBJ2-7, the V gene TRBV20-1; TRBD2 matches 14 bases. Per germline, CDR1 DFQATT and CDR2 SNEGSKA (reference sequence). V was pared by 3 bases and J by 1 base, with 2 bases of the junction left unmatched. CDR3 length: 15 residues.

This clonotype was found a few times. V gene TRBV10-3 combines with J gene TRBJ2-7; 14 bases map to TRBD2. Germline CDR1 and CDR2: ENHRY and SYGVKD. With 7 bases clipped from V and 3 bases from J, the junction kept 8 bases outside the gene matches. The CDR3 totals 16 residues. The CDR3 DNA is TGTGCCATCACAGGGACTAGCGGGAGTTCATACTACGAGCAGTACTTC. It is translated as CAITGTSGSSYYEQYF.

This clonotype was detected only a few times. The rearrangement links TRBV20-1 to TRBJ2-7; TRBD1 matches at 8 bases. The CDR3 loop spans 14 amino acids. The junction had 6 bases not matched to a gene; V was cut back by 0 bases and J by 5 bases. CDR1 and CDR2 from the germline V gene are DFQATT and SNEGSKA (reference sequence). The CDR3 bases are TGCAGTGCTAGAGATGCAGGGGGCATCAACGAGCAGTACTTC. It encodes CSARDAGGINEQYF.

This rearrangement joins TRBV6-2 or TRBV6-3 to TRBJ2-2, with 8 bases fitting TRBD2. Germline loops: CDR1 MNHEY, CDR2 SVGEGT. The CDR3 spans 16 residues. V dropped 6 bases and J dropped 4; count of bases not matched to a gene: 10. The CDR3 nucleotides read TGTGCCAGCAGACACGCCGGGACTAGAGCCACCGGGGAGCTGTTTTTT. It translates to CASRHAGTRATGELFF.

In its sample, this clonotype was seen a few times. The V call is TRBV7-2, the J call TRBJ2-7, with 7 bases that match TRBD1. J was trimmed by 6 bases and V by 1 base; bases with no gene match: 6. CDR1 and CDR2 (germline): SGHTA, FQGNSA. The CDR3 runs to 14 residues. This CDR3 is CASSLVRQGGEQYF. For the CDR3, the DNA is TGTGCCAGCAGCTTAGTTCGACAGGGCGGCGAGCAGTACTTC.

The chain has TRBV6-2 or TRBV6-3 and TRBJ2-1; 14 bases agree with TRBD2. CDR3 length: 19 residues. CDR1 and CDR2 from the germline V gene are MNHEY and SVGEGT. After removal of 6 bases from V and 5 bases from J, the junction contained 15 bases not matched to a gene. CDR3 residues: CASSTFPGTSGRIHNEQFF. For the CDR3, the DNA is TGTGCCAGCAGCACCTTTCCCGGGACTAGCGGGAGAATTCACAATGAGCAGTTCTTC.

This clonotype was detected only a few times. This chain connects TRBV29-1 to TRBJ2-1; D not certain. The germline CDR1 and CDR2 sequences are SQVTM and ANQGSEA. V was cut by 4 bases and J by 4 bases, with 8 bases left in between. The CDR3 loop spans 12 amino acids. CDR3 sequence (DNA): TGCAGCGTTGCTCAGAGTTACAATGAGCAGTTCTTC. This gives the protein CSVAQSYNEQFF.

Only a few counts were recorded for this clonotype. The chain couples TRBV30 to TRBJ2-7; no firm D call. CDR1 and CDR2 (germline): GTSNPN, SVGIG (reference sequence). The germline V and J ends were trimmed by 3 bases and 3 bases, with 9 bases remaining between them. The CDR3 extends over 12 amino acids. The CDR3 protein is CAWRGLGYEQYF. Written as DNA, the CDR3 is TGTGCCTGGAGAGGATTGGGCTACGAGCAGTACTTC.